The 30 T cell receptor beta chains in this list originate from one sample, sequenced in a study of blood T cell repertoires in COVID-19. Measured with immunoSEQ multiplex PCR; TCRdb has only the in-frame clones, and not every one. The sample holds approximately 37,000 clones, 89% seen once. The sample comprised peripheral blood. The receptors here all came from a middle-aged man with active COVID-19.

Judged by abundance, this clone is large. The V gene is TRBV4-3, the J gene TRBJ2-2, with a weak D call TRBD2 (5 bases). Germline CDR1 and CDR2: LGHNA and YSLEER. V was shortened by 6 bases and J by 4 bases, with 12 bases between the two germline ends. The CDR3 is 14 residues long. Here the CDR3 reads CASRNPRGTGELFF. CDR3 DNA sequence: TGCGCCAGCAGAAATCCCCGGGGCACCGGGGAGCTGTTTTTT.

The J gene is TRBJ2-5, the V gene TRBV7-3, with 9 bases that match TRBD2. V lost 5 bases to trimming and J lost 3 bases; unmatched junction nucleotides: 4. The CDR3 consists of 14 residues. CDR1 and CDR2 (germline): SGHTA, FQGTGA. The CDR3 protein is CASSPSGTEETQYF. The CDR3 bases are TGTGCCAGCAGCCCTAGCGGGACGGAAGAGACCCAGTACTTC.

The CDR3 loop is CASSLAGGPGVYEQYF. The CDR3, as DNA: TGTGCCAGCAGCCTAGCGGGAGGGCCCGGTGTCTACGAGCAGTACTTC. V is TRBV5-5 and J is TRBJ2-7; 12 bases map to TRBD2. Germline CDR1 and CDR2: SGHKS and YYEKEE (reference sequence). J gave up 3 bases and V 4 bases, and 8 bases lay outside the gene matches. The CDR3 runs to 16 residues.

The chain carries TRBV27 and TRBJ1-1; no firm D call. CDR1 is MNHEY and CDR2 is SMNVEV in the germline V gene (reference sequence). V was trimmed by 5 bases and J by 0 bases, leaving 7 bases between them. This CDR3 has 13 residues. The CDR3 here is CASSPGVNTEAFF. The CDR3 bases are TGTGCCAGCAGTCCGGGAGTGAACACTGAAGCTTTCTTT.

The chain joins TRBV10-3 to TRBJ2-7; TRBD2 agrees at 9 bases. The CDR3 covers 13 residues. Per germline, CDR1 ENHRY and CDR2 SYGVKD. V lost 8 bases to trimming and J lost 6 bases; unmatched junction nucleotides: 8. CDR3 amino acids: CAILAGWDSEQYF. CDR3 bases: TGTGCCATCCTAGCGGGGTGGGATTCCGAGCAGTACTTC.

This clone was seen a single time. The chain recombines TRBV7-3 with TRBJ2-1; unclear D gene. Germline CDR1 and CDR2: SGHTA and FQGTGA. The CDR3 sequence is 15 residues long. Trimming pared 3 bases from V and 2 bases from J, leaving 11 bases between. CDR3 protein: CASSFSGSPYNEQFF. The CDR3 region has the DNA TGTGCCAGCAGCTTTTCCGGGTCCCCCTACAATGAGCAGTTCTTC.

The rearrangement uses TRBV27 and TRBJ1-1; 7 nucleotides align to TRBD1. Per the germline V gene, CDR1 is MNHEY and CDR2 is SMNVEV (reference sequence). This CDR3 region has 14 residues. V trimming: 3 bases; J trimming: 3 bases; junction bases outside the gene matches: 4. The CDR3 loop is CASSFQTGHTEAFF. The DNA of the CDR3 is TGTGCCAGCAGTTTTCAGACAGGGCACACTGAAGCTTTCTTT.

V and J are TRBV14 and TRBJ2-5; D possibly corresponds to TRBD2 (7 bases). Germline V gene lookup returns CDR1 SGHDN and CDR2 FVKESK. This CDR3 contains 16 residues. V gave up 1 base and J gave up 1 base, with 13 bases separating them. This chain's CDR3 is CASSQAGGGAQETQYF. The CDR3 nucleotides are TGTGCCAGCAGCCAAGCGGGGGGCGGAGCCCAAGAGACCCAGTACTTC.

The V and J genes are TRBV19 and TRBJ1-5; 9 nucleotides align to TRBD1. Germline CDR1 reads LNHDA; CDR2 reads SQIVND (reference sequence). The CDR3 length is 14 residues. V lost 5 bases, J lost 4 bases, and 3 bases stayed unmatched. DNA for the CDR3: TGTGCCAGTAGTGCGACAGGGGGGAATCAGCCCCAGCATTTT. Translating gives CASSATGGNQPQHF.

Here the CDR3 DNA reads TGCGCCAGCATTCTAGGGACAGGGGCCGGGGAGCTGTTTTTT. Its translation is CASILGTGAGELFF. This sequence joins TRBV5-1 and TRBJ2-2; TRBD1 matches at 10 bases. The CDR3 runs to 14 residues. V shed 6 bases and J 6 bases; nucleotides not matched to a gene: 5. CDR1 is SGHRS, CDR2 YFSETQ, per germline.

The J gene is TRBJ2-3, the V gene TRBV6-2 or TRBV6-3; D not certain. Germline V gives CDR1 MNHEY, CDR2 SVGEGT. Between the trimmed V and J ends, which lost 2 bases and 10 bases, there was a span of 13 bases. The CDR3 consists of 13 residues. In DNA, the CDR3 is TGTGCCAGCAGTTACCCAACCCGAGCCTCGCAGTATTTT. Translating it yields CASSYPTRASQYF.

This clone was seen just once. CDR3: CAAGFGGDTQYF. DNA of the CDR3: TGTGCCGCAGGATTCGGAGGAGATACGCAGTATTTT. The V call is TRBV19, the J call TRBJ2-3, with D maybe TRBD2 (5 bases). In germline, CDR1 is LNHDA, CDR2 SQIVND (reference sequence). This CDR3 spans 12 amino acids. Trimming left V 11 bases short and J 5 bases short, with 14 bases between.

The V gene is TRBV7-2, the J gene TRBJ2-7; 13 positions match TRBD2. The J segment lost 4 bases and the V segment lost 1 base, leaving 7 bases of the junction unmatched. Germline V CDR1 and CDR2: SGHTA, FQGNSA. The CDR3 has 17 residues. The CDR3 spells CASSLGRTSGRGYEQYF. Here the CDR3 DNA reads TGTGCCAGCAGCTTAGGGAGGACTAGCGGGAGAGGGTACGAGCAGTACTTC.

The chain carries TRBV12-5 and TRBJ2-2; D not resolved. CDR1 is LGHNT, CDR2 FRNRAP, per germline. The CDR3 runs to 16 residues. Trimming removed 6 bases from V and 1 base from J, with 15 bases in between. CDR3 in amino acids: CASGPPVSLNTGELFF. In DNA, the CDR3 is TGTGCTAGTGGCCCACCAGTTTCCTTGAACACCGGGGAGCTGTTTTTT.

V and J are TRBV25-1 and TRBJ2-7; TRBD1 matches 9 bases. CDR3 length: 14 residues. Unmatched junction bases numbered 4, after V lost 5 bases and J lost 2 bases. Germline V lookup: CDR1 MGHDK, CDR2 SYGVNS. Written as DNA, the CDR3 is TGTGCCAGCAGTAGGACAGGGGAGGCCTACGAGCAGTACTTC. Its protein product is CASSRTGEAYEQYF.

The rearrangement joins TRBV29-1 to TRBJ1-1; no clear D gene. This CDR3 region has 13 residues. Germline-derived CDR1 and CDR2 are SQVTM and ANQGSEA. The germline V and J ends were trimmed by 6 bases and 3 bases, with 14 bases remaining between them. CDR3 sequence (DNA): TGCAGCGTCCGTACAAGATTGGACACTGAAGCTTTCTTT. It translates to CSVRTRLDTEAFF.

This chain connects TRBV4-3 to TRBJ2-7; the D gene is possibly TRBD2 (5 bases). This CDR3 has 15 amino acids. The germline V and J ends were trimmed by 4 bases and 0 bases, with 13 bases remaining between them. Germline-derived CDR1 and CDR2 are LGHNA and YSLEER. Written as DNA, the CDR3 is TGCGCCAGCAGCCGTGGAGCGGCGGGCTCCTACGAGCAGTACTTC. Protein sequence: CASSRGAAGSYEQYF.

The CDR3 spells CSVSDRYGGYTF. CDR3 sequence (DNA): TGCAGCGTTTCGGACAGGTATGGTGGCTACACCTTC. This chain links TRBV29-1 with TRBJ1-2; TRBD1 matches at 7 bases. After removal of 5 bases from V and 7 bases from J, the junction contained 7 bases not matched to a gene. Germline V gene sequence: CDR1 SQVTM, CDR2 ANQGSEA. The CDR3 runs to 12 residues.

V gene TRBV2 combines with J gene TRBJ2-7; D gene ambiguous. Between the trimmed V and J ends, which lost 4 bases and 0 bases, there was a span of 10 bases. This CDR3 has 14 residues. From germline, CDR1 is SNHLY and CDR2 FYNNEI. CDR3 in DNA: TGTGCCAGCAGTGTCTGGTCTAGCTCCTACGAGCAGTACTTC. Translated: CASSVWSSSYEQYF.

The V call is TRBV4-1, the J call TRBJ2-5; D possibly corresponds to TRBD2 (6 bases). The germline V and J ends were trimmed by 0 bases and 2 bases, with 10 bases remaining between them. This CDR3 has 15 residues. CDR1 and CDR2 from the germline V gene are MGHRA and YSYEKL. The CDR3 DNA sequence: TGCGCCAGCAGCCAAGAATGGGGACTGCAAGAGACCCAGTACTTC. Amino acid sequence: CASSQEWGLQETQYF.

This CDR3 is CASSSTSMETQYF. In DNA form, the CDR3 reads TGTGCCAGCAGTTCGACTAGTATGGAGACCCAGTACTTC. V gene TRBV28 combines with J gene TRBJ2-5; D perhaps matches TRBD2 (6 bases). Deletions cut 4 bases from V and 5 bases from J, with 11 bases between. The CDR3 sequence is 13 residues long. The germline V gene encodes CDR1 MDHEN and CDR2 SYDVKM.

V and J are TRBV6-2 or TRBV6-3 and TRBJ2-7, with no clear D. This CDR3 comprises 12 residues. Germline V CDR1 and CDR2: MNHEY, SVGEGT. Trimming took 4 bases from V and 3 from J, leaving 7 bases between them. The CDR3 region has the DNA TGTGCCAGCAGTTTACACATCTACGAGCAGTACTTC. Its translation: CASSLHIYEQYF.

This chain connects TRBV20-1 to TRBJ2-5; TRBD2 matches 8 bases. The CDR3 has 14 residues. The germline V gene encodes CDR1 DFQATT and CDR2 SNEGSKA (reference sequence). The trim removed 3 bases at V and 7 bases at J, leaving 10 bases unmatched. CDR3 amino acids: CSASQGLGGGTQYF. In DNA form, the CDR3 reads TGCAGTGCTAGTCAGGGACTAGGGGGGGGGACCCAGTACTTC.

This chain uses TRBV18 with TRBJ2-1; 11 nucleotides line up with TRBD2. J was trimmed by 8 bases and V by 5 bases; bases with no gene match: 14. Germline CDR1 and CDR2: KGHSH and LQKENI. This CDR3 spans 17 amino acids. The CDR3 nucleotides read TGTGCCAGCTCAATCTCCGTAGCGGGAGGGCCGGTGCATGAGCAGTTCTTC. Translation: CASSISVAGGPVHEQFF.

This chain links TRBV18 with TRBJ1-5; D gene ambiguous. Trimming took 9 bases from V and 0 from J, leaving 3 bases between them. The CDR3 consists of 11 residues. Per the germline V gene, CDR1 is KGHSH and CDR2 is LQKENI. This CDR3 is CASHSNQPQHF. In nucleotides, the CDR3 is TGTGCCAGTCATAGCAATCAGCCCCAGCATTTT.

The chain has TRBV27 and TRBJ2-7, with 9 bases lining up with TRBD2. The CDR3 runs to 15 residues. Germline V lookup: CDR1 MNHEY, CDR2 SMNVEV (reference sequence). V shed 2 bases and J 5 bases; nucleotides not matched to a gene: 7. The CDR3 nucleotides read TGTGCCAGCAGTTTAGGGTCTAGCGGGAAGAACGAGCAGTACTTC. Protein product: CASSLGSSGKNEQYF.

This chain joins TRBV28 and TRBJ2-7; D is unresolved. Trimming shortened V by 5 bases and J by 5 bases, and 22 bases separated the two germline ends. This CDR3 is built from 16 residues. Looked up from germline, CDR1 is MDHEN and CDR2 is SYDVKM. CDR3 protein: CASSTSLVEAWHEQYF. As DNA, the CDR3 is TGTGCCAGCAGTACGTCCTTGGTAGAGGCTTGGCACGAGCAGTACTTC. Variable domain in full (rest from reference TRBV28 and TRBJ2-7): DVKVTQSSRYLVKRTGEKVFLECVQDMDHENMFWYRQDPGLGLRLIYFSYDVKMKEKGDIPEGYSVSREKKERFSLILESASTNQTSMYLCASSTSLVEAWHEQYFGPGTRLTVT.

The chain couples TRBV28 to TRBJ2-7, with 7 bases fitting TRBD1. Germline V gene data show CDR1 as MDHEN and CDR2 as SYDVKM. CDR3 length: 13 amino acids. V gave up 5 bases and J gave up 3 bases; unmatched junction bases: 4. The CDR3 DNA is TGTGCCAGCAGTCAGGGACAGCGCTACGAGCAGTACTTC. It codes for CASSQGQRYEQYF.

The CDR3 sequence is CASSPPSSRGETQYF. CDR3 sequence (DNA): TGTGCCAGCAGCCCCCCGAGTAGCCGGGGGGAGACCCAGTACTTC. This chain uses TRBV5-4 with TRBJ2-5, with D possibly being TRBD2 (6 bases). Germline-derived CDR1 and CDR2 are SGHNT and YYREEE (reference sequence). Trimming stripped 4 bases from V and 5 bases from J, with 18 bases between. This CDR3 contains 15 residues.

This sequence joins TRBV5-4 and TRBJ2-3; D is unresolved. This CDR3 region has 15 residues. The V gene lost 0 bases and the J gene lost 1 base, with 9 bases spanning the gap. Per germline, CDR1 SGHNT and CDR2 YYREEE (reference sequence). The CDR3 spells CASSLGWARTDTQYF. For the CDR3, the DNA is TGTGCCAGCAGCTTGGGGTGGGCCCGCACAGATACGCAGTATTTT.